This entry lists 32 T cell receptor beta chains sequenced from one sample in a study of T cells in Graves' hyperthyroidism and ophthalmopathy. Regions amplified from RNA transcripts were the TCR beta CDR3 regions. HTBI primers were used for first-round RT-PCR of the TCR CDR3. MiXCR was run by TCRdb on the multiplex PCR reads, yielding one entry per CDR3 protein. The profile shows 500,000 to 750,000 distinct CDR3 sequences, about 45% of them singletons. Sequenced: peripheral blood or thyroid tissue (not recorded which). Receptors were obtained from a woman aged 18-35 years with Graves' hyperthyroidism.

The chain recombines TRBV7-9 with TRBJ2-1; D is possibly TRBD1 (6 bases). Trimming removed 5 bases from V and 0 bases from J, with 14 bases in between. The germline gives CDR1 SEHNR, CDR2 FQNEAQ (reference sequence). CDR3 length: 16 residues. The CDR3 nucleotides are TGTGCCAGCAGCCCGACAGGCGCGAGCTCCTACAATGAGCAGTTCTTC. It translates to CASSPTGASSYNEQFF.

Notes on this clonotype: One base away lies a much larger clone, so this may be a sequencing read error. V gene TRBV7-3 combines with J gene TRBJ2-2; TRBD2 matches 9 bases. Germline assignment: CDR1 SGHTA and CDR2 FQGTGA. The V gene end was trimmed by 4 bases and the J gene end by 7 bases; junction bases not matched to a gene: 4. This CDR3 is built from 14 residues. CDR3 protein: CASSSGGRGGELFF. The CDR3 nucleotides read TGTGCCAGCAGCTCCGGCGGGAGGGGCGGGGAGCTGTTTTTT.

In this sample, this clonotype turned up many times. V gene TRBV10-2 combines with J gene TRBJ2-2; 12 bases fit TRBD2. V dropped 6 bases and J dropped 2; count of bases not matched to a gene: 7. Per germline, CDR1 WSHSY and CDR2 SAAADI. The CDR3 totals 17 residues. The CDR3 here is CASRAGLAGANTGELFF. CDR3 in DNA: TGCGCCAGCAGGGCGGGACTAGCGGGCGCAAACACCGGGGAGCTGTTTTTT.

There are a few counts of this clonotype. This chain joins TRBV20-1 and TRBJ2-3; D gene uncertain. From germline, CDR1 is DFQATT and CDR2 SNEGSKA (reference sequence). V was cut by 6 bases and J by 3 bases, with 10 bases left in between. The CDR3 is 12 residues long. CDR3 sequence (DNA): TGCAGTGCCGATCCCGAGACAGATACGCAGTATTTT. Amino acids: CSADPETDTQYF.

This clonotype was counted a few times. This chain links TRBV7-2 with TRBJ2-2; TRBD2 matches 8 bases. The CDR3 extends over 15 amino acids. The J segment lost 7 bases and the V segment lost 0 bases, leaving 4 bases of the junction unmatched. Germline CDR1 is SGHTA and CDR2 is FQGNSA. This chain's CDR3 is CASSLASGTGGELFF. CDR3 DNA sequence: TGTGCCAGCAGCTTAGCTAGCGGGACGGGCGGGGAGCTGTTTTTT. The entire variable domain, with the rest obtained from reference TRBV7-2 and TRBJ2-2, is as follows: GAGVSQSPSNKVTEKGKDVELRCDPISGHTALYWYRQSLGQGLEFLIYFQGNSAPDKSGLPSDRFSAERTGGSVSTLTIQRTQQEDSAVYLCASSLASGTGGELFFGEGSRLTVL.

Worth noting for this clonotype: A much larger clone differs by one base, so this may be a read error. The chain joins TRBV7-9 to TRBJ2-7; TRBD2 matches at 8 bases. Germline CDR1 reads SEHNR; CDR2 reads FQNEAQ (reference sequence). The V segment lost 5 bases and the J segment 2 bases; nucleotides outside the gene matches: 11. The CDR3 loop spans 16 amino acids. The CDR3 DNA is TGTGCCAGCAGCCAACCGGCGGGAGGCTCCACCTACGAGCAGTACTTC. This sequence encodes CASSQPAGGSTYEQYF.

The gene calls are TRBV25-1 and TRBJ1-1; no firm D call. Germline CDR1 and CDR2: MGHDK and SYGVNS. Trimming left V 6 bases short and J 4 bases short, with 15 bases between. CDR3 size: 14 residues. The chain's CDR3 is CASSPHVPGTEAFF. For the CDR3, the DNA is TGTGCCAGCAGCCCCCATGTCCCGGGCACTGAAGCTTTCTTT.

The chain is built from TRBV2 and TRBJ2-7; perhaps TRBD2 as D (5 bases). V was trimmed by 6 bases and J by 7 bases, leaving 13 bases between them. The germline V gene has CDR1 SNHLY and CDR2 FYNNEI. The CDR3 sequence is 12 residues long. As DNA, the CDR3 is TGTGCCAGCAGGGCCAGTCGGGATGAGCAGTACTTC. This encodes CASRASRDEQYF.

This clonotype was seen repeatedly, ten times or more. The chain recombines TRBV5-6 with TRBJ2-5; D may be TRBD1 (6 bases). CDR1 and CDR2 (germline): SGHDT, YYEEEE. This CDR3 region has 14 residues. The V gene lost 5 bases and the J gene lost 5 bases, with 16 bases spanning the gap. The CDR3 loop is CASRKLQGMETQYF. Here the CDR3 DNA reads TGTGCCAGCAGAAAATTGCAGGGGATGGAGACCCAGTACTTC.

The chain joins TRBV4-1 to TRBJ1-5, with TRBD1 as a possible D gene (6 bases). V lost 1 base and J lost 9, with 7 bases in between. The CDR3 totals 12 residues. The germline V gene encodes CDR1 MGHRA and CDR2 YSYEKL. CDR3 protein: CASSQVGGPQHF. CDR3 bases: TGCGCCAGCAGCCAAGTAGGGGGGCCCCAGCATTTT.

The CDR3 sequence is CASSWRYSTDTQYF. The CDR3 bases are TGTGCCAGCAGTTGGCGCTATAGCACAGATACGCAGTATTTT. The chain couples TRBV6-5 to TRBJ2-3, with D unclear. The V end lost 4 bases, the J end lost 0 bases, and 8 bases lay between the germline ends. Germline V gene sequence: CDR1 MNHEY, CDR2 SVGAGI. This CDR3 comprises 14 residues.

The sample holds many counts of this clonotype. This chain links TRBV11-3 with TRBJ2-5; D is ambiguous. Deletions cut 5 bases from V and 0 bases from J, with 13 bases between. CDR3 length equals 15 residues. The V gene's germline CDR1 is SGHNT and CDR2 YENEEA. CDR3: CASSPRTLYQETQYF. The DNA for the CDR3 is TGTGCCAGCAGCCCCCGGACCTTATACCAAGAGACCCAGTACTTC.

The V call is TRBV20-1, the J call TRBJ2-5; D possibly corresponds to TRBD2 (6 bases). Germline V gene data show CDR1 as DFQATT and CDR2 as SNEGSKA (reference sequence). Deletions cut 6 bases from V and 5 bases from J, with 13 bases between. CDR3 length: 12 amino acids. The CDR3 nucleotides are TGCAGTGCAGAGGGAGGACCCGAGACCCAGTACTTC. Protein: CSAEGGPETQYF.

This clonotype was counted at least ten times. The chain has TRBV5-8 and TRBJ2-7; TRBD1 aligns across 7 bases. The CDR3 totals 15 residues. Unmatched junction bases numbered 9, after V lost 4 bases and J lost 2 bases. Germline CDR1 SGHTS, CDR2 YDEGEE. CDR3: CASSQDRAITYEQYF. For the CDR3, the DNA is TGTGCCAGCAGCCAAGACAGGGCGATCACCTACGAGCAGTACTTC.

The V call is TRBV7-6, the J call TRBJ2-1, with 10 bases that match TRBD2. Germline V gives CDR1 SGHVS, CDR2 FNYEAQ. The CDR3 sequence is 17 residues long. The J segment lost 4 bases and the V segment lost 7 bases, leaving 13 bases of the junction unmatched. In DNA, the CDR3 is TGTGCCAGCACCCGACTCCCCGGACTAGCGGCTTACAATGAGCAGTTCTTC. Its protein is CASTRLPGLAAYNEQFF. The variable domain in full, completed from reference TRBV7-6 and TRBJ2-1, reads GAGVSQSPRYKVTKRGQDVALRCDPISGHVSLYWYRQALGQGPEFLTYFNYEAQQDKSGLPNDRFSAERPEGSISTLTIQRTEQRDSAMYRCASTRLPGLAAYNEQFFGPGTRLTVL.

The rearrangement links TRBV7-6 to TRBJ2-2; D is unresolved. V shed 5 bases and J shed 10 bases, with 8 bases lying between them. Germline CDR1 reads SGHVS; CDR2 reads FNYEAQ. CDR3 length: 11 residues. The CDR3 spells CASSITSELFF. DNA for the CDR3: TGTGCCAGCAGCATTACGTCGGAGCTGTTTTTT.

This chain uses TRBV2 with TRBJ2-5; TRBD2 matches 7 bases. This CDR3 region has 14 residues. The V segment lost 4 bases and the J segment 1 base; nucleotides outside the gene matches: 3. Germline values: CDR1 SNHLY, CDR2 FYNNEI. In DNA, the CDR3 is TGTGCCAGCAGTGGGACTAGGCCCCAAGAGACCCAGTACTTC. It codes for CASSGTRPQETQYF. Combining the CDR3 with reference TRBV2 and TRBJ2-5 gives the whole variable domain EPEVTQTPSHQVTQMGQEVILRCVPISNHLYFYWYRQILGQKVEFLVSFYNNEISEKSEIFDDQFSVERPDGSNFTLKIRSTKLEDSAMYFCASSGTRPQETQYFGPGTRLLVL.

The chain couples TRBV20-1 to TRBJ2-5; D unclear. The CDR3 loop spans 14 amino acids. Germline loops: CDR1 DFQATT, CDR2 SNEGSKA (reference sequence). Trimming left V 5 bases short and J 5 bases short, with 18 bases between. CDR3 sequence reads: CSAQSGHLGETQYF. The DNA for the CDR3 is TGCAGTGCTCAATCCGGGCATCTGGGGGAGACCCAGTACTTC.

This clonotype occurred many times. CDR3 nucleotide sequence: TGTGCCAGCAGCCCAAGAACGAACACTGAAGCTTTCTTT. Translation gives CASSPRTNTEAFF. V gene TRBV7-9 combines with J gene TRBJ1-1; D gene uncertain. Germline V gene sequence: CDR1 SEHNR, CDR2 FQNEAQ (reference sequence). V lost 5 bases and J 1 base, leaving 8 bases between the germline ends. The CDR3 runs 13 residues.

This sequence joins TRBV20-1 and TRBJ2-7, with D maybe TRBD2 (6 bases). This CDR3 is 14 amino acids long. Per the germline V gene, CDR1 is DFQATT and CDR2 is SNEGSKA (reference sequence). V was trimmed by 1 base and J by 2 bases, leaving 12 bases between them. The CDR3 sequence: CSARGQAGPYEQYF. CDR3 bases: TGCAGTGCTAGAGGACAAGCGGGTCCCTACGAGCAGTACTTC.

The rearrangement links TRBV24-1 to TRBJ1-2; 7 nucleotides align to TRBD1. This CDR3 contains 13 residues. Germline loops: CDR1 KGHDR, CDR2 SFDVKD. V dropped 3 bases and J dropped 5; count of bases not matched to a gene: 2. In DNA, the CDR3 is TGTGCCACCAGTGATCCACAGGGGTATGGCTACACCTTC. Protein: CATSDPQGYGYTF.

J is TRBJ1-5 and V is TRBV5-1; TRBD1 aligns across 7 bases. This CDR3 spans 16 amino acids. The V segment lost 3 bases and the J segment 0 bases; nucleotides outside the gene matches: 6. The germline V gene has CDR1 SGHRS and CDR2 YFSETQ. In DNA form, the CDR3 reads TGCGCCAGCAGCTCCGACAGGGAGGTTAGCAATCAGCCCCAGCATTTT. It is translated as CASSSDREVSNQPQHF.

This clonotype was seen at least ten times. The chain couples TRBV29-1 to TRBJ1-2, with D possibly being TRBD1 (5 bases). The CDR3 totals 16 residues. Germline loops: CDR1 SQVTM, CDR2 ANQGSEA. The V and J ends lost 6 bases and 4 bases respectively, with 24 bases between them. CDR3 sequence reads: CSVPASPGRLVYGYTF. The CDR3, as DNA: TGCAGCGTCCCCGCTAGCCCGGGGCGATTAGTCTATGGCTACACCTTC.

On this clonotype itself: A read error may be the cause here, since a much bigger clone is one base away. The genes are TRBV10-3 and TRBJ2-7, with 7 bases identical to TRBD1. In germline, CDR1 is ENHRY, CDR2 SYGVKD. The CDR3 has 16 residues. V gave up 11 bases and J gave up 7 bases; unmatched junction bases: 23. CDR3 loop: CAGRNIGDSPSWEQYF. CDR3 nucleotides: TGTGCCGGCAGGAACATAGGGGACAGCCCTTCTTGGGAGCAGTACTTC.

This clonotype was recorded at least ten times. This chain joins TRBV6-5 and TRBJ1-4, with 9 bases aligning to TRBD1. The CDR3 length is 15 residues. Germline V lookup: CDR1 MNHEY, CDR2 SVGAGI. V lost 2 bases to trimming and J lost 7 bases; unmatched junction nucleotides: 5. The CDR3 protein is CASSYRDREGEKLFF. The DNA of the CDR3 is TGTGCCAGCAGTTACCGGGACAGGGAGGGTGAAAAACTGTTTTTT.

The rearrangement uses TRBV24-1 and TRBJ2-5, with D hard to call. CDR3 length equals 11 residues. V lost 4 bases, J lost 9 bases, and 8 bases lay in between. Germline CDR1 reads KGHDR; CDR2 reads SFDVKD. In nucleotides, the CDR3 is TGTGCCACCAGTGACCTAGGATCCCAGTACTTC. Its translation: CATSDLGSQYF.

This clonotype is a singleton in its sample. This chain connects TRBV15 to TRBJ1-5, with D hard to call. V lost 3 bases to trimming and J lost 7 bases, with 19 bases between them. CDR3 length: 16 residues. Germline CDR1 LNHNV, CDR2 YYDKDF (reference sequence). The CDR3, as DNA: TGTGCCACCAGCAGGCCCACTGGGCAATCAAGACAGCCCCAGCATTTT. Translation: CATSRPTGQSRQPQHF.

This clonotype was recorded at least ten times. The V gene is TRBV19, the J gene TRBJ1-2, with 8 nucleotides matching TRBD1. The junction had 4 bases not matched to a gene; V was cut back by 6 bases and J by 4 bases. The length of the CDR3 is 13 residues. Germline lookup yields CDR1 LNHDA and CDR2 SQIVND (reference sequence). Written as DNA, the CDR3 is TGTGCCAGTAGCACCGGGACAGGCTATGGCTACACCTTC. Its protein is CASSTGTGYGYTF.

This clonotype was seen a handful of times. This chain uses TRBV5-1 with TRBJ1-6; tentative D call: TRBD1 (6 bases). The CDR3 covers 15 residues. V was pared by 0 bases and J by 9 bases, with 13 bases between. CDR1 and CDR2 from the germline V gene are SGHRS and YFSETQ. The CDR3 reads CASSLDQGSSSPLHF. DNA for the CDR3: TGCGCCAGCAGCTTGGACCAGGGGTCGTCTTCACCCCTCCACTTT.

In this sample, this clonotype turned up many times. The chain employs TRBV12-5 and TRBJ2-7, with a weak D call TRBD2 (5 bases). This CDR3 contains 12 residues. CDR1 LGHNT and CDR2 FRNRAP come from the germline V gene. The V gene lost 7 bases and the J gene lost 6 bases, with 13 bases spanning the gap. The CDR3: CASALGGPEQYF. Written as DNA, the CDR3 is TGTGCTAGTGCCCTGGGCGGGCCCGAGCAGTACTTC.

This clonotype came up many times. This chain links TRBV24-1 with TRBJ2-5, with 8 bases that match TRBD1. V gave up 4 bases and J gave up 5 bases; unmatched junction bases: 11. This CDR3 has 16 amino acids. Germline-derived CDR1 and CDR2 are KGHDR and SFDVKD. CDR3 in amino acids: CATSDLTGAGIETQYF. For the CDR3, the DNA is TGTGCCACCAGTGACCTGACAGGGGCCGGGATCGAGACCCAGTACTTC.

This clonotype was picked up many times. The V and J genes are TRBV11-2 and TRBJ2-7; 11 bases map to TRBD2. Germline V gene lookup returns CDR1 SGHAT and CDR2 FQNNGV. The CDR3 has 13 amino acids. V was pared by 5 bases and J by 5 bases, with 2 bases of the junction left unmatched. The CDR3 region is CASSTSGSHEQYF. CDR3 bases: TGTGCCAGCAGCACTAGCGGGAGCCACGAGCAGTACTTC.